The 29 T cell receptor beta chains reported below all come from one sample, sequenced in a study of blood T cell repertoires in COVID-19. Sequenced by immunoSEQ multiplex PCR; TCRdb stores in-frame clones only, minus some. In the table there are about 200,000 clones, approximately 78% of which are singletons. Sequenced input: peripheral blood. These receptors came from a woman aged 80 or over with COVID-19, enrolled during active disease.

The rearrangement joins TRBV7-3 to TRBJ2-1; maybe TRBD1 (5 bases). This CDR3 contains 13 residues. V lost 5 bases and J lost 7, with 12 bases in between. CDR1 and CDR2 from the germline V gene are SGHTA and FQGTGA. The CDR3 loop is CASSNDSPNEQFF. As DNA, the CDR3 is TGTGCCAGCAGCAATGACAGTCCAAATGAGCAGTTCTTC.

The rearrangement joins TRBV6-5 to TRBJ1-2, with a tentative D call TRBD1 (6 bases). CDR3 size: 15 residues. The germline CDR1 and CDR2 sequences are MNHEY and SVGAGI. Trimming took off 5 bases at V and 1 base at J, with 14 bases between the two ends. The CDR3 DNA sequence: TGTGCCAGCAGTCCAGGACAGATATTTAACTATGGCTACACCTTC. Translation: CASSPGQIFNYGYTF.

The rearrangement joins TRBV7-2 to TRBJ2-1, with TRBD2 matching 7 bases. Germline trimming cut 5 bases from V and 0 bases from J; bases unmatched to any gene: 4. The CDR3 is 15 amino acids. Germline values: CDR1 SGHTA, CDR2 FQGNSA. The CDR3 nucleotides read TGTGCCAGCAGCCTCCAGCGGGACTCCTACAATGAGCAGTTCTTC. It translates to CASSLQRDSYNEQFF.

The J gene is TRBJ1-5, the V gene TRBV7-4; maybe TRBD1 (6 bases). The CDR3 runs to 14 residues. Trimming took off 1 base at V and 3 bases at J, with 7 bases between the two ends. The germline V gene encodes CDR1 SGHVT and CDR2 SQSDAQ. CDR3 amino acids: CASSLGQDNQPQHF. CDR3 sequence (DNA): TGTGCCAGCAGCTTAGGACAGGACAATCAGCCCCAGCATTTT.

Here the CDR3 DNA reads TGTGCCAGCAGCTTAGTCGGTTACTCTGGAAACACCATATATTTT. This sequence encodes CASSLVGYSGNTIYF. V gene TRBV7-2 combines with J gene TRBJ1-3; D ambiguous. This CDR3 is 15 amino acids long. The germline CDR1 and CDR2 sequences are SGHTA and FQGNSA. Trimming took off 1 base at V and 0 bases at J, with 7 bases between the two ends.

V gene TRBV5-4 combines with J gene TRBJ2-2; 8 bases match TRBD1. CDR1 SGHNT and CDR2 YYREEE come from the germline V gene (reference sequence). This CDR3 has 13 amino acids. With 5 bases clipped from V and 8 bases from J, the junction kept 5 bases outside the gene matches. The CDR3 region has the DNA TGTGCCAGCAGACAGGACAGGGAGGGGGAGCTGTTTTTT. It yields the protein CASRQDREGELFF. Complete variable domain (other parts from reference TRBV5-4 and TRBJ2-2): ETGVTQSPTHLIKTRGQQVTLRCSSQSGHNTVSWYQQALGQGPQFIFQYYREEENGRGNFPPRFSGLQFPNYSSELNVNALELDDSALYLCASRQDREGELFFGEGSRLTVL.

V and J are TRBV2 and TRBJ2-5; D perhaps matches TRBD2 (6 bases). CDR3 length equals 14 residues. V gave up 4 bases and J gave up 4 bases, with 13 bases separating them. In germline, CDR1 is SNHLY, CDR2 FYNNEI. The CDR3 region has the DNA TGTGCCAGCAGTGTTCGGGGAGGTGGAGAGACCCAGTACTTC. Protein sequence: CASSVRGGGETQYF.

The chain is built from TRBV7-9 and TRBJ1-1; tentative D call: TRBD1 (6 bases). Deletions cut 7 bases from V and 1 base from J, with 16 bases between. CDR3 length equals 15 residues. Germline V gene data show CDR1 as SEHNR and CDR2 as FQNEAQ (reference sequence). CDR3 in DNA: TGTGCCAGCATCCCGGGTGGGACAAGGAACACTGAAGCTTTCTTT. This sequence encodes CASIPGGTRNTEAFF.

The V gene is TRBV12-5, the J gene TRBJ2-5, with 7 nucleotides matching TRBD1. The CDR3 runs 14 residues. Germline trimming cut 5 bases from V and 2 bases from J; bases unmatched to any gene: 5. Germline-derived CDR1 and CDR2 are LGHNT and FRNRAP. The CDR3 sequence is CASGPGTEQETQYF. The CDR3 bases are TGTGCTAGTGGTCCAGGGACAGAACAAGAGACCCAGTACTTC.

The genes are TRBV9 and TRBJ1-3, with D possibly TRBD1 on 5 matching bases. The CDR3 is 15 residues long. Germline V lookup: CDR1 SGDLS, CDR2 YYNGEE. V was pared by 3 bases and J by 5 bases, with 15 bases between. CDR3 in amino acids: CASSAQGKTRNTIYF. CDR3 DNA sequence: TGTGCCAGCAGCGCCCAGGGTAAGACTCGAAACACCATATATTTT.

V and J are TRBV7-2 and TRBJ2-3, with 10 bases lining up with TRBD2. The CDR3 contains 17 residues. The V segment lost 5 bases and the J segment 1 base; nucleotides outside the gene matches: 9. The germline V gene encodes CDR1 SGHTA and CDR2 FQGNSA. The CDR3: CASSTSPGLARTDTQYF. The CDR3 DNA reads TGTGCCAGCAGCACATCCCCGGGACTAGCGCGCACAGATACGCAGTATTTT.

This chain connects TRBV5-6 to TRBJ2-3; TRBD2 matches at 9 bases. Germline V lookup: CDR1 SGHDT, CDR2 YYEEEE. The CDR3 length is 15 residues. With 3 bases clipped from V and 3 bases from J, the junction kept 5 bases outside the gene matches. This CDR3 is CASSSPGLATDTQYF. Written as DNA, the CDR3 is TGTGCCAGCAGCTCACCGGGACTAGCAACAGATACGCAGTATTTT. The variable domain in full, with the rest retrieved from reference TRBV5-6 and TRBJ2-3, is DAGVTQSPTHLIKTRGQQVTLRCSPKSGHDTVSWYQQALGQGPQFIFQYYEEEERQRGNFPDRFSGHQFPNYSSELNVNALLLGDSALYLCASSSPGLATDTQYFGPGTRLTVL.

This chain connects TRBV19 to TRBJ1-2; D unclear. V was pared by 2 bases and J by 8 bases, with 18 bases between. The CDR3 spans 15 residues. The germline gives CDR1 LNHDA, CDR2 SQIVND (reference sequence). The CDR3 loop is CASSIPQRFGYGYTF. CDR3 sequence (DNA): TGTGCCAGTAGTATACCACAACGATTCGGGTACGGCTACACCTTC.

The V gene is TRBV6-6, the J gene TRBJ2-2, with 8 bases lining up with TRBD1. With V trimmed by 11 bases and J by 6 bases, 17 bases remained unmatched. Germline assignment: CDR1 MNHNY and CDR2 SVGAGI (reference sequence). This CDR3 has 16 residues. CDR3 coding DNA: TGTGCCGGAGGGCGAGGGCAGGGGGCCATGGCCGGGGAGCTGTTTTTT. It translates to CAGGRGQGAMAGELFF.

The chain links TRBV3-1 (or the pseudogene TRBV3-2) to TRBJ1-2, with D unresolved. V dropped 3 bases and J dropped 8 bases, with 10 bases sitting between them. Germline-derived CDR1 and CDR2 are LGHDT and YNNKEL (reference sequence). This CDR3 contains 12 residues. This CDR3 reads CASSHQVSGYTF. The CDR3 region has the DNA TGTGCCAGCAGCCACCAGGTTTCCGGCTACACCTTC.

The chain couples TRBV27 to TRBJ1-1, with D maybe TRBD1 (5 bases). This CDR3 comprises 15 residues. V shed 2 bases and J shed 0 bases, with 10 bases lying between them. The germline CDR1 and CDR2 sequences are MNHEY and SMNVEV (reference sequence). The CDR3 sequence is CASSLQGTMNTEAFF. The CDR3 DNA reads as TGTGCCAGCAGTTTACAGGGAACTATGAACACTGAAGCTTTCTTT.

The chain links TRBV19 to TRBJ1-5; 10 nucleotides agree with TRBD1. CDR1 is LNHDA and CDR2 is SQIVND in the germline V gene (reference sequence). The length of the CDR3 is 16 residues. The V gene end was trimmed by 5 bases and the J gene end by 1 base; junction bases not matched to a gene: 5. CDR3 region: CASSDRGLLSNQPQHF. CDR3 nucleotide sequence: TGTGCCAGTAGTGACAGGGGGCTTTTGAGCAATCAGCCCCAGCATTTT. Full variable domain (remainder filled in from reference TRBV19 and TRBJ1-5): DGGITQSPKYLFRKEGQNVTLSCEQNLNHDAMYWYRQDPGQGLRLIYYSQIVNDFQKGDIAEGYSVSREKKESFPLTVTSAQKNPTAFYLCASSDRGLLSNQPQHFGDGTRLSIL.

This clone was seen a handful of times. The V and J genes are TRBV25-1 and TRBJ1-6; 8 bases map to TRBD1. Germline V lookup: CDR1 MGHDK, CDR2 SYGVNS. V trimming: 7 bases; J trimming: 4 bases; junction bases outside the gene matches: 3. The CDR3 covers 14 residues. The CDR3, as DNA: TGTGCCAGCACCGGGACAGGATATAATTCACCCCTCCACTTT. Its protein is CASTGTGYNSPLHF.

For this clone: Other DNA sequences in this specimen translate into the identical CDR3. V is TRBV24-1 and J is TRBJ2-3; no clear D gene. The germline V gene encodes CDR1 KGHDR and CDR2 SFDVKD. The CDR3 consists of 13 residues. V lost 3 bases and J lost 12, with 15 bases in between. In DNA form, the CDR3 reads TGTGCCACCAGTGATGGATCCCCGGGTACACAGTATTTT. Amino acid sequence: CATSDGSPGTQYF.

The rearrangement uses TRBV19 and TRBJ1-1, with D unclear. Germline V gene data show CDR1 as LNHDA and CDR2 as SQIVND (reference sequence). The CDR3 is 16 amino acids. Trimming took off 1 base at V and 4 bases at J, with 16 bases between the two ends. The DNA for the CDR3 is TGTGCCAGTAGTATAGGAGGGCCTCCCCCTGCCACTGAAGCTTTCTTT. Protein product: CASSIGGPPPATEAFF.

The chain joins TRBV5-1 to TRBJ1-3; the D gene is possibly TRBD1 (6 bases). V gave up 4 bases and J gave up 2 bases, with 13 bases separating them. The CDR3 runs to 15 residues. Germline V gene sequence: CDR1 SGHRS, CDR2 YFSETQ. CDR3 protein: CASSPQGFAGNTIYF. The CDR3 DNA follows: TGCGCCAGCAGCCCCCAGGGGTTTGCTGGAAACACCATATATTTT.

The V gene is TRBV11-2, the J gene TRBJ2-1; 14 positions match TRBD2. Trimming took 6 bases from V and 2 from J; bases not matched to a gene: 0. Germline values: CDR1 SGHAT, CDR2 FQNNGV. The CDR3 loop spans 15 amino acids. The CDR3 DNA reads as TGTGCCAGCAGGGGACTAGCGGGAGCCTACAATGAGCAGTTCTTC. It translates to CASRGLAGAYNEQFF.

This chain links TRBV3-1 (or the pseudogene TRBV3-2) with TRBJ1-1; TRBD1 might be the D (5 bases). With 4 bases removed from V and 1 base from J, the gap between germline ends came to 13 bases. Germline V gene lookup returns CDR1 LGHDT and CDR2 YNNKEL (reference sequence). The CDR3 is 15 amino acids. The CDR3 coding sequence is TGTGCCAGCAGCCTCCGCCGGGGGTCGAACACTGAAGCTTTCTTT. Protein sequence: CASSLRRGSNTEAFF.

V is TRBV2 and J is TRBJ1-6, with D possibly being TRBD1 (6 bases). From germline, CDR1 is SNHLY and CDR2 FYNNEI. The CDR3 runs to 13 residues. V was trimmed by 6 bases and J by 7 bases, leaving 10 bases between them. CDR3 amino acids: CASRTGWNSPLHF. CDR3 coding DNA: TGTGCCAGCAGAACAGGGTGGAATTCACCCCTCCACTTT.

The chain recombines TRBV7-6 with TRBJ2-7, with 7 bases lining up with TRBD1. Trimming took 5 bases from V and 2 from J; bases not matched to a gene: 9. CDR1 is SGHVS and CDR2 is FNYEAQ in the germline V gene. The CDR3 is 15 amino acids. The CDR3 sequence is CASSRNPGQTYEQYF. CDR3 DNA: TGTGCCAGCAGCCGCAATCCGGGACAGACCTACGAGCAGTACTTC.

This clone was seen a handful of times. V gene TRBV5-1 combines with J gene TRBJ1-1; 7 positions agree with TRBD1. This CDR3 has 15 amino acids. Germline assignment: CDR1 SGHRS and CDR2 YFSETQ. J gave up 0 bases and V 1 base, and 3 bases lay outside the gene matches. The CDR3 DNA reads as TGCGCCAGCAGCTTGACAGGGGATTTGAACACTGAAGCTTTCTTT. It codes for CASSLTGDLNTEAFF.

This sequence joins TRBV5-4 and TRBJ2-1, with D possibly being TRBD2 (5 bases). This CDR3 contains 15 residues. Trimming shortened V by 0 bases and J by 7 bases, and 14 bases separated the two germline ends. Germline CDR1 and CDR2: SGHNT and YYREEE (reference sequence). Written as DNA, the CDR3 is TGTGCCAGCAGCTTGGTGGACTCCCCTAGGAATGAGCAGTTCTTC. Translating it yields CASSLVDSPRNEQFF.

The chain couples TRBV19 to TRBJ1-4; D is perhaps TRBD1 (6 bases). Between the trimmed V and J ends, which lost 10 bases and 3 bases, there was a span of 12 bases. In germline, CDR1 is LNHDA, CDR2 SQIVND (reference sequence). The CDR3 has 13 amino acids. This CDR3 is CATSDRPNEKLFF. The CDR3 DNA sequence: TGTGCCACCTCGGACAGACCTAATGAAAAACTGTTTTTT.

V and J are TRBV5-1 and TRBJ1-4; D gene unclear. This CDR3 is built from 16 residues. Germline loops: CDR1 SGHRS, CDR2 YFSETQ. V dropped 0 bases and J dropped 0 bases, with 9 bases sitting between them. The CDR3 DNA sequence: TGCGCCAGCAGCTTGGTAGTTGCCTCAACTAATGAAAAACTGTTTTTT. Its translation: CASSLVVASTNEKLFF.